This record covers a single TCR beta chain. Its antigen is as yet unknown. Patient tissue came from resections in Japan or China, 2014–2017. Each case's diagnosis was confirmed by two pathologists on H&E. Macro-dissection enriched premalignant or tumor cells before nucleic acid extraction. The sample comes from a study of immune evolution from preneoplasia to lung adenocarcinoma. General study points: Later-stage lesions seemingly showed higher T cell density and diversity than normal lung.

Libraries were prepared by immunoSEQ multiplex PCR; TCRdb keeps only in-frame clonotypes and omits some of them. The sample yields several thousand clones, around 87% seen once. This CDR3 region has 15 residues. V lost 7 bases and J lost 4; bases outside the gene matches: 10. CDR1 and CDR2 (germline): MNHNY, SVGAGI (reference sequence). The clonotype comes from a person aged 65-85 years with invasive lung adenocarcinoma. The specimen was FFPE invasive lung adenocarcinoma tissue. This chain joins TRBV6-6 and TRBJ1-3; 7 bases match TRBD1. The CDR3 region is CASTSPGQYGNTIYF. The CDR3 nucleotides read TGTGCCAGCACCTCACCGGGACAGTACGGAAACACCATATATTTT.